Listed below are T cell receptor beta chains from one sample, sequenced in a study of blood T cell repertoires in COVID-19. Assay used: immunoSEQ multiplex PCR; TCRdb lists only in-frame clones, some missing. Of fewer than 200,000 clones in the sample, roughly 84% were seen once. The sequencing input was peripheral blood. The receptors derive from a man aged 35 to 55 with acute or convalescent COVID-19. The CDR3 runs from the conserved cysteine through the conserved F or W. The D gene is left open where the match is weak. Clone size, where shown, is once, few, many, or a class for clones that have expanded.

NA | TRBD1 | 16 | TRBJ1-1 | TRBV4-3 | CASSRGTGGGSTEAFF | TGCGCCAGCAGCCGTGGGACAGGGGGCGGGAGCACTGAAGCTTTCTTT
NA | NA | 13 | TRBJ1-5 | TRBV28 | CASKQGQVQPQHF | TGTGCCAGCAAACAGGGCCAAGTTCAGCCCCAGCATTTT
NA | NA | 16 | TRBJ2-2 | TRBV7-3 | CASSLMASSDTGELFF | TGTGCCAGCAGCTTAATGGCTAGCTCCGACACCGGGGAGCTGTTTTTT
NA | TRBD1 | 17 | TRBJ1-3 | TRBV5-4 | CASSLQRPGQGINTIYF | TGTGCCAGCAGCTTGCAACGTCCGGGACAGGGGATAAACACCATATATTTT
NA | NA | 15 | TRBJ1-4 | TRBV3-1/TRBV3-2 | CASSQEGGGNEKLFF | TGTGCCAGCAGCCAAGAAGGGGGGGGTAATGAAAAACTGTTTTTT
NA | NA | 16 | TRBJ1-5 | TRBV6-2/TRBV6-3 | CASSYSSGRRGQPQHF | TGTGCCAGCAGTTACTCGAGTGGTAGGAGGGGCCAGCCCCAGCATTTT
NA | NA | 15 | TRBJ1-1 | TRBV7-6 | CASSSRLGEDTEAFF | TGTGCCAGCAGCTCCAGACTGGGTGAGGACACTGAAGCTTTCTTT
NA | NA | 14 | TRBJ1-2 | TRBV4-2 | CASSQDITGVGYTF | TGTGCCAGCAGCCAAGATATTACCGGGGTTGGCTACACCTTC
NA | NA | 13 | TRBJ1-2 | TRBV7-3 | CASSPGPNYGYTF | TGTGCCAGCAGCCCTGGCCCTAACTATGGCTACACCTTC
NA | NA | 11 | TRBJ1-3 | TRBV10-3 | CAIRSGETIYF | TGTGCCATCAGATCGGGGGAAACCATATATTTT
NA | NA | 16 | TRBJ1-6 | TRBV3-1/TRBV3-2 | CASSQDLPDYNSPLHF | TGTGCCAGCAGCCAAGATTTGCCAGATTATAATTCACCCCTCCACTTT
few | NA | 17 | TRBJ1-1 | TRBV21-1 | CASSKLGGWMMNTEAFF | TGTGCCAGCAGCAAATTAGGGGGCTGGATGATGAACACTGAAGCTTTCTTT
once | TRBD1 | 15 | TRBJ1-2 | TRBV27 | CASSLPGQGAYGYTF | TGTGCCAGCAGTCTCCCGGGACAGGGGGCCTATGGCTACACCTTC